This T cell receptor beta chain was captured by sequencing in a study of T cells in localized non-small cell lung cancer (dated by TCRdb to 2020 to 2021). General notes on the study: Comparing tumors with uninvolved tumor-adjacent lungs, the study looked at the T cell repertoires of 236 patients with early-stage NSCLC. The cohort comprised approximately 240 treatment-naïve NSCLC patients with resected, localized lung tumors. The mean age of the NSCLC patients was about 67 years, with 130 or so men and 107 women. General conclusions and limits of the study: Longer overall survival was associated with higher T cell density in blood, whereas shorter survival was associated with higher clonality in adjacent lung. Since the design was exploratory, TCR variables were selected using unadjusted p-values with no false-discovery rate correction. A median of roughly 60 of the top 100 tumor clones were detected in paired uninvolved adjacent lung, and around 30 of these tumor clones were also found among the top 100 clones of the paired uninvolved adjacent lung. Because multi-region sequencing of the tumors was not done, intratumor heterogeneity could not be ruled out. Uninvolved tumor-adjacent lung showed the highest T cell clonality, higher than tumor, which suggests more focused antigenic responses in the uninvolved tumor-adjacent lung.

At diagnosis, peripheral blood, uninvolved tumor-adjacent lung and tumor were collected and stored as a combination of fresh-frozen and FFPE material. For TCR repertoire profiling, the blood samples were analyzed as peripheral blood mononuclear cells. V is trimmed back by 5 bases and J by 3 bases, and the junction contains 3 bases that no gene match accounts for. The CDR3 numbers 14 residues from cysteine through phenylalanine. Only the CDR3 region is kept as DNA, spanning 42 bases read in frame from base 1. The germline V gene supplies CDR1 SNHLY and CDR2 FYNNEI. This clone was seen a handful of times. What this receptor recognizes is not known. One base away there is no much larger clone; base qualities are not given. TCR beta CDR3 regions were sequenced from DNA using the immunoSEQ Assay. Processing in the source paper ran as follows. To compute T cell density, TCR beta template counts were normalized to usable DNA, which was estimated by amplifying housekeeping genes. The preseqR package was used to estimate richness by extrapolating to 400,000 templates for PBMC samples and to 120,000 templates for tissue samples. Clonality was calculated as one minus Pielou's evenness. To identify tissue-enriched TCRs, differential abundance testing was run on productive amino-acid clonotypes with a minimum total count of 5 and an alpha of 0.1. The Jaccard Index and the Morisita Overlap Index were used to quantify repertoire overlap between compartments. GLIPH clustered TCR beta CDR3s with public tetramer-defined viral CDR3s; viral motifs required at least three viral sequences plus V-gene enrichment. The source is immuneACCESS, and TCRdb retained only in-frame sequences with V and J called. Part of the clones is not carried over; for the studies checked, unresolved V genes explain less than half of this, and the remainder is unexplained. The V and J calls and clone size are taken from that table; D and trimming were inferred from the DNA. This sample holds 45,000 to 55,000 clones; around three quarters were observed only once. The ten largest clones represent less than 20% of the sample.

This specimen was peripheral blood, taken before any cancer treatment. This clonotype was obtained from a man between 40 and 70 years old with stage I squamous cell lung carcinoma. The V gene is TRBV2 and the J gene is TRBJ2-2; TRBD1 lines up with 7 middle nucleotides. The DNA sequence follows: TGTGCCAGCAGTACAGGGGCTGACACCGGGGAGCTGTTTTTT. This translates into CASSTGADTGELFF.